This T cell receptor (beta chain) was observed in a study of cytomegalovirus exposure and HLA in healthy donors. Findings of the study overall: In vitro, a few CMV-associated chains proved specific for CMV antigens. Reports described diagnosis of cytomegalovirus status by the classifier as highly specific and sensitive. Rarity held for most TCR sequences, but there were some public TCRs that occurred in many donors.

Germline CDR1 reads MNHEY; CDR2 reads SVGAGI. V lost 6 bases to trimming and J lost 4 bases; unmatched junction nucleotides: 5. The CDR3 contains 13 residues. A note on this clone: The target antigen is unknown.

Produced via immunoSEQ multiplex PCR; TCRdb's table is partial and in-frame only. The data show 38,000 or so clones, about 93% seen once. The sequencing sample was made of PBMCs. The V call is TRBV6-5, the J call TRBJ1-2, with 7 bases fitting TRBD1. This sequence originates from a man aged 18 to 30 in good health and CMV-seronegative. The CDR3 bases are TGTGCCAGCAGCACAGACAGGGTCTATGGCTACACCTTC. This sequence encodes CASSTDRVYGYTF.